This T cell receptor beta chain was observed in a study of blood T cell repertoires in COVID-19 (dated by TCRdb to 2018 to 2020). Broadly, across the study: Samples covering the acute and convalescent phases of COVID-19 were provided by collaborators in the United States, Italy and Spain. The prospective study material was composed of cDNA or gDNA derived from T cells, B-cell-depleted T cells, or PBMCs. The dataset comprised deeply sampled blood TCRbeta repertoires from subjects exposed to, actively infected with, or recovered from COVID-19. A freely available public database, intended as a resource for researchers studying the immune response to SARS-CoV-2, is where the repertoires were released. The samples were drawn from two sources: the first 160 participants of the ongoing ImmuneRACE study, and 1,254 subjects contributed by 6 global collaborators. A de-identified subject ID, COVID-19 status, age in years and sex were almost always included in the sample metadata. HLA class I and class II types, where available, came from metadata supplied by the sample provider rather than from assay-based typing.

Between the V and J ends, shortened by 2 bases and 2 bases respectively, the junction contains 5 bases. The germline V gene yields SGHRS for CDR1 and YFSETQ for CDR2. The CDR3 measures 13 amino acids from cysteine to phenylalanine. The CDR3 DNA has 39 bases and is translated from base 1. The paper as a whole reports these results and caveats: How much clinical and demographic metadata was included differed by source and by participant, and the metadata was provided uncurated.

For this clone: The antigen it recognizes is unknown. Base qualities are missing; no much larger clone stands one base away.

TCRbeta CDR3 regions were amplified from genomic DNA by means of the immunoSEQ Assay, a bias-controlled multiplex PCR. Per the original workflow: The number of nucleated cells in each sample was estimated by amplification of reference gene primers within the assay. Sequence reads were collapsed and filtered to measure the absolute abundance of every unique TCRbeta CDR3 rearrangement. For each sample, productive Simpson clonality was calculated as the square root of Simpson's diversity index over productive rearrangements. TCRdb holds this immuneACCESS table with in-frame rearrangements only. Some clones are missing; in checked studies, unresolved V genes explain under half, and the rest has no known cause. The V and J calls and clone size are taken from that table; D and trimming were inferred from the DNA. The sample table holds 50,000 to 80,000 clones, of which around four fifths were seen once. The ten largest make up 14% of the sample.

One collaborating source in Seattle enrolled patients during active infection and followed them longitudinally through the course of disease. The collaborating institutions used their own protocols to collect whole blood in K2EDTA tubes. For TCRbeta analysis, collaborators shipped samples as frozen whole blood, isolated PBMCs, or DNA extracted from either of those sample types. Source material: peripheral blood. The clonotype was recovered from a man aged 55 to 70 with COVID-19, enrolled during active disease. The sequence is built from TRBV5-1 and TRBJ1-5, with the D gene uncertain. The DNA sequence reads TGCGCCAGCAGCTTTACAGGCAATCAGCCCCAGCATTTT. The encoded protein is CASSFTGNQPQHF.